This TCR beta chain stems from a study of cytomegalovirus exposure and HLA in healthy donors. The CDR3 has 16 residues. CDR1 and CDR2 from the germline V gene are SGDLS and YYNGEE. V lost 2 bases and J 2 bases, leaving 16 bases between the germline ends. A multiplex PCR was run with 60 Vbeta primers and 13 Jbeta primers. Generated by immunoSEQ multiplex PCR, the TCRdb table keeps only in-frame clones and is missing some. The ten top clones account for about 0.96%, within a sample of 130,000 to 150,000 clones. Study results and limitations: Common viral pathogens seemed to be connected with several of the most significant clusters, according to a later analysis.

Of note for this clone: The antigen is undetermined.

This TCR came from a male donor in good health and CMV-seronegative. This chain uses TRBV9 with TRBJ1-2; D might be TRBD1 (6 bases). Sequencing was carried out using PBMCs. CDR3: CASSVNEITGNYGYTF. CDR3 coding DNA: TGTGCCAGCAGCGTCAACGAAATAACAGGGAACTATGGCTACACCTTC.